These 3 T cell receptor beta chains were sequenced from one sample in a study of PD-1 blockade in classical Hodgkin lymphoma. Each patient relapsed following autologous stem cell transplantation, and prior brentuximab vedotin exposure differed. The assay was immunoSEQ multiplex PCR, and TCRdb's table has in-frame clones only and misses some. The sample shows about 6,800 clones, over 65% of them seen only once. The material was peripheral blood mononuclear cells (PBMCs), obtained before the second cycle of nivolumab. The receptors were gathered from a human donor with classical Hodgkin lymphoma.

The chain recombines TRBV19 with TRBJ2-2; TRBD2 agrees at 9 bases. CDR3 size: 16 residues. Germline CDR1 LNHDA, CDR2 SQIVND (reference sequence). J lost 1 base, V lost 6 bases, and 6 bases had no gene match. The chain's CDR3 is CASRPSGNWNTGELFF. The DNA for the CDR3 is TGTGCCAGTAGGCCTAGCGGGAACTGGAACACCGGGGAGCTGTTTTTT.

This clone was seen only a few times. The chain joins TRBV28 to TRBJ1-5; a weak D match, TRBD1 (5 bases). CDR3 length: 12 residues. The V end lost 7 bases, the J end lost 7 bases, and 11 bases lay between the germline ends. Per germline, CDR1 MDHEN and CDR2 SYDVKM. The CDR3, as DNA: TGTGCCAGCACCTGGTGGGGCCAGCCCCAGCATTTT. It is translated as CASTWWGQPQHF.

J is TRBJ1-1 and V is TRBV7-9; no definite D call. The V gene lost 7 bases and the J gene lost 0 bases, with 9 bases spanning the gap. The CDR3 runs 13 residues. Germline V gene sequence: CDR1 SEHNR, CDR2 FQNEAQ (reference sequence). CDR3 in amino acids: CASKMGVNTEAFF. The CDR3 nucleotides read TGTGCCAGCAAGATGGGAGTGAACACTGAAGCTTTCTTT.